These 9 T cell receptor beta chains share one sample of origin, sequenced in a study of regulatory T cells in long-lasting Graves disease. Arm-PCR of CDR3 regions and iRepertoire HTBI primers were the basis on which TCR beta libraries were built. TCRdb re-called the multiplex PCR reads with MiXCR, one entry per CDR3 protein. Of 420,000 or so distinct CDR3 sequences in the sample, less than 25% were seen once. This sample's time point: persistent/refractory GD, antithyroid drugs over 5 years with positive TRAb. Extracted PBMC RNA gave rise to the TCR library. Material: peripheral blood mononuclear cells (PBMCs), obtained when the disease was refractory, from a patient treated with antithyroid drugs. Receptors originate from a female donor with Graves disease.

This clonotype has a count of ten or more. DNA for the CDR3: TGCGCCAGCAGCTCGGACAGGGGAAGTGGCTACACCTTC. Amino acids: CASSSDRGSGYTF. The chain uses TRBV5-1 and TRBJ1-2; 9 bases are a match to TRBD1. CDR3 length: 13 amino acids. V lost 3 bases, J lost 7 bases, and 4 bases stayed unmatched. Germline V gene sequence: CDR1 SGHRS, CDR2 YFSETQ.

This clonotype was seen only a few times. The gene calls are TRBV15 and TRBJ2-7, with 9 bases lining up with TRBD2. The length of the CDR3 is 15 residues. The germline V gene encodes CDR1 LNHNV and CDR2 YYDKDF (reference sequence). V lost 3 bases to trimming and J lost 5 bases; unmatched junction nucleotides: 8. The CDR3 DNA reads TGTGCCACCAGCAGTGCGGGACTAGCATTCAACGAGCAGTACTTC. Its translation is CATSSAGLAFNEQYF.

This clonotype was observed many times. The chain employs TRBV6-5 and TRBJ2-2; D perhaps matches TRBD2 (5 bases). V dropped 2 bases and J dropped 6 bases, with 13 bases sitting between them. Germline V gene lookup returns CDR1 MNHEY and CDR2 SVGAGI. CDR3 size: 15 residues. The CDR3 nucleotides are TGTGCCAGCAGTTACAAACCCCGAGGGTCCGGGGAGCTGTTTTTT. Its protein is CASSYKPRGSGELFF.

The chain has TRBV6-1 and TRBJ1-6, with a possible D match to TRBD1 (5 bases). This CDR3 has 17 amino acids. Trimming pared 5 bases from V and 8 bases from J, leaving 22 bases between. In germline, CDR1 is MNHNS, CDR2 SASEGT. In nucleotides, the CDR3 is TGTGCCAGCAGTCCCAATGCTGGCACAGGTCGTGATTCACCCCTCCACTTT. It encodes CASSPNAGTGRDSPLHF.

This rearrangement joins TRBV14 to TRBJ2-2; 7 bases map to TRBD1. The CDR3 is 14 residues long. Trimming took 5 bases from V and 6 from J; bases not matched to a gene: 6. From germline, CDR1 is SGHDN and CDR2 FVKESK. The CDR3 here is CASSETGWAGELFF. Here the CDR3 DNA reads TGTGCCAGCAGCGAGACAGGGTGGGCCGGGGAGCTGTTTTTT.

This clonotype has just a few counts. This chain connects TRBV20-1 to TRBJ2-1; 8 positions agree with TRBD2. Per the germline V gene, CDR1 is DFQATT and CDR2 is SNEGSKA (reference sequence). The J segment lost 6 bases and the V segment lost 3 bases, leaving 10 bases of the junction unmatched. The CDR3 runs to 15 residues. The CDR3 region is CSASSSLGRVNEQFF. The CDR3 DNA follows: TGCAGTGCTAGCTCATCCCTCGGGAGGGTCAATGAGCAGTTCTTC.

The rearrangement uses TRBV6-1 and TRBJ2-1; 7 nucleotides align to TRBD1. The CDR3 extends over 14 amino acids. With V trimmed by 6 bases and J by 6 bases, 8 bases remained unmatched. CDR1 MNHNS and CDR2 SASEGT come from the germline V gene. CDR3 DNA sequence: TGTGCCAGCAGAATACAGGGGCAACGCAATGAGCAGTTCTTC. Translating gives CASRIQGQRNEQFF.

The CDR3 loop is CASSAFRGGQPQHF. CDR3 bases: TGTGCCAGCAGTGCATTTAGGGGAGGCCAGCCCCAGCATTTT. The chain carries TRBV6-2 or TRBV6-3 and TRBJ1-5; TRBD1 might be the D (5 bases). Germline values: CDR1 MNHEY, CDR2 SVGEGT. V lost 5 bases and J 7 bases, leaving 15 bases between the germline ends. The CDR3 length is 14 residues.

The rearrangement links TRBV20-1 to TRBJ1-1; D gene uncertain. This CDR3 contains 12 residues. The germline CDR1 and CDR2 sequences are DFQATT and SNEGSKA (reference sequence). Trimming left V 5 bases short and J 0 bases short, with 7 bases between. CDR3 in DNA: TGCAGTGCTTTTAACTTGAACACTGAAGCTTTCTTT. This codes for CSAFNLNTEAFF.